This T cell receptor (beta chain) was retrieved from a study of molecular identifiers for immune sequencing clone quantification. Via MiXCR, TCRdb re-called the PCR reads, giving one row per CDR3 protein. Here the sample spans roughly 100,000 distinct CDR3 sequences, about 35% being singletons. Between the trimmed V and J ends, which lost 2 bases and 3 bases, there was a span of 8 bases. The CDR3 consists of 13 residues. CDR1 is SGDLS, CDR2 YYNGEE, per germline. This clonotype originated in a human donor in good health. Some libraries in this study had Jurkat cell RNA spiked in. The chain couples TRBV9 to TRBJ1-2, with D possibly matching TRBD1 (5 bases). The source material was naive CD8+ T cells from blood, with Jurkat cell RNA spiked in. Sample subset: FACS-sorted CD8+CD4-CCR7+CD45RA+ naive T cells. The CDR3 sequence is CASSVGVHYGYTF. In DNA form, the CDR3 reads TGTGCCAGCAGCGTGGGGGTACACTATGGCTACACCTTC.